Shown below are 16 T cell receptor beta chains from a single sample sequenced in a study of blood T cell repertoires in COVID-19. Clones were read by immunoSEQ multiplex PCR, and TCRdb kept only the in-frame ones, dropping some. Of over 90,000 clones listed, approximately 78% are singletons. Sequenced input: peripheral blood. These receptors were obtained from a man aged 50 to 60 with active or convalescent COVID-19.

The chain links TRBV5-4 to TRBJ2-7; unclear D gene. The CDR3 has 14 amino acids. The V gene lost 0 bases and the J gene lost 1 base, with 8 bases spanning the gap. Per germline, CDR1 SGHNT and CDR2 YYREEE (reference sequence). The DNA for the CDR3 is TGTGCCAGCAGCTTGGCCGCCAGTTCCTACGAGCAGTACGTC. Encoded protein: CASSLAASSYEQYV.

This clone was picked up a small number of times. This rearrangement joins TRBV5-1 to TRBJ1-1; perhaps TRBD1 as D (6 bases). With 9 bases removed from V and 3 bases from J, the gap between germline ends came to 15 bases. The CDR3 is made up of 13 amino acids. Germline V gene data show CDR1 as SGHRS and CDR2 as YFSETQ. CDR3 in amino acids: CATSRGQYTEAFF. The CDR3 coding sequence is TGCGCCACGTCAAGAGGACAGTACACTGAAGCTTTCTTT.

This clone showed up just a few times. This chain uses TRBV19 with TRBJ2-1; 9 bases are shared with TRBD2. Germline V CDR1 and CDR2: LNHDA, SQIVND (reference sequence). J lost 8 bases, V lost 5 bases, and 4 bases had no gene match. The CDR3 length is 13 residues. The CDR3 loop is CASSSSGAHEQFF. The CDR3 coding sequence is TGTGCCAGTAGTTCTAGCGGGGCCCATGAGCAGTTCTTC.

The CDR3 loop reads CASSSSSGGGETQYF. Written as DNA, the CDR3 is TGCGCCAGCAGCTCGAGTAGCGGGGGAGGGGAGACCCAGTACTTC. The V call is TRBV5-1, the J call TRBJ2-5, with 9 bases matching TRBD2. The V segment lost 3 bases and the J segment 5 bases; nucleotides outside the gene matches: 8. CDR3 length: 15 residues. Germline values: CDR1 SGHRS, CDR2 YFSETQ.

The chain combines TRBV28 with TRBJ2-1; 8 bases line up with TRBD2. After removal of 6 bases from V and 5 bases from J, the junction contained 9 bases not matched to a gene. The CDR3 spans 15 residues. CDR1 is MDHEN and CDR2 is SYDVKM in the germline V gene. CDR3 coding DNA: TGTGCCAGCAGAACGCCGGGACTAGGGAACAATGAGCAGTTCTTC. The encoded protein is CASRTPGLGNNEQFF.

The CDR3 DNA reads TGTGCCAGCAGCCCCGGACAGAACTATGGCTACACCTTC. It codes for CASSPGQNYGYTF. The chain links TRBV5-4 to TRBJ1-2, with D possibly TRBD1 on 6 matching bases. In germline, CDR1 is SGHNT, CDR2 YYREEE (reference sequence). This CDR3 contains 13 residues. V dropped 4 bases and J dropped 2 bases, with 9 bases sitting between them.

This chain joins TRBV4-1 and TRBJ2-5; D perhaps matches TRBD2 (6 bases). The CDR3 extends over 16 amino acids. Germline CDR1 is MGHRA and CDR2 is YSYEKL. Between the trimmed V and J ends, which lost 1 base and 5 bases, there was a span of 17 bases. The DNA of the CDR3 is TGCGCCAGCAGCCAAGGGGGGGTCGGGGTAAGGGAGACCCAGTACTTC. It codes for CASSQGGVGVRETQYF.

This chain uses TRBV29-1 with TRBJ2-6; 8 nucleotides agree with TRBD1. J lost 1 base, V lost 4 bases, and 6 bases had no gene match. The length of the CDR3 is 16 residues. The germline V gene has CDR1 SQVTM and CDR2 ANQGSEA. The CDR3 DNA reads as TGCAGCGTTGCGGCCACAGGGGGATCTGGGGCCAACGTCCTGACTTTC. This codes for CSVAATGGSGANVLTF.

Here the CDR3 DNA reads TGTGCCAGCAGCTTAGGGGACAGGGTTGGCTACACCTTC. It specifies CASSLGDRVGYTF. The chain links TRBV7-8 to TRBJ1-2; 9 positions agree with TRBD1. The ends lost 1 base at V and 7 bases at J; junction bases unmatched: 1. Looked up from germline, CDR1 is SGHVS and CDR2 is FQNEAQ. This CDR3 has 13 residues.

In this sample, this clone turned up once. The gene calls are TRBV11-3 and TRBJ2-3, with TRBD2 matching over 16 bases. V was pared by 5 bases and J by 5 bases, with 7 bases of the junction left unmatched. This CDR3 has 17 amino acids. Germline values: CDR1 SGHNT, CDR2 YENEEA. CDR3 sequence (DNA): TGTGCCAGCAGCCCGGGGACTAGCGGGGGGGATAGAGATACGCAGTATTTT. The encoded protein is CASSPGTSGGDRDTQYF.

The chain combines TRBV7-8 with TRBJ1-3; 7 bases map to TRBD1. The V gene end was trimmed by 6 bases and the J gene end by 0 bases; junction bases not matched to a gene: 5. This CDR3 region has 15 residues. Germline assignment: CDR1 SGHVS and CDR2 FQNEAQ. Written as DNA, the CDR3 is TGTGCCAGCAGTCCTGACAGGGCCTCTGGAAACACCATATATTTT. Translated: CASSPDRASGNTIYF.

This chain links TRBV3-1 (or the pseudogene TRBV3-2) with TRBJ1-1, with 8 bases lining up with TRBD1. Germline V gives CDR1 LGHDT, CDR2 YNNKEL (reference sequence). This CDR3 contains 13 residues. Trimming at V came to 4 bases and at J to 3 bases, leaving 1 base not matched to a gene. The CDR3: CASSLTGDTEAFF. Written as DNA, the CDR3 is TGTGCCAGCAGCCTGACAGGGGACACTGAAGCTTTCTTT.

This chain connects TRBV28 to TRBJ2-7; no reliable D call. The CDR3 is made up of 13 amino acids. The V end lost 6 bases, the J end lost 4 bases, and 13 bases lay between the germline ends. Looked up from germline, CDR1 is MDHEN and CDR2 is SYDVKM. This chain's CDR3 is CASSRVSPYEQYV. For the CDR3, the DNA is TGTGCCAGCAGCCGGGTTAGCCCGTACGAGCAGTACGTC.

The CDR3: CASSAGTAYSPLHF. As DNA, the CDR3 is TGTGCCAGCAGTGCCGGGACAGCGTATTCACCCCTCCACTTT. V is TRBV28 and J is TRBJ1-6; 7 bases align to TRBD1. This CDR3 region has 14 residues. Per germline, CDR1 MDHEN and CDR2 SYDVKM. V lost 5 bases to trimming and J lost 8 bases; unmatched junction nucleotides: 6.

This clone was recorded a few times. The genes are TRBV28 and TRBJ1-2; 7 bases map to TRBD1. The germline V gene encodes CDR1 MDHEN and CDR2 SYDVKM. J lost 8 bases, V lost 3 bases, and 9 bases had no gene match. The CDR3 has 14 amino acids. The DNA of the CDR3 is TGTGCCAGCAGTTTTACAGGGGTTCTTGACGGCTACACCTTC. Translation: CASSFTGVLDGYTF.

The chain has TRBV7-8 and TRBJ1-1; D is unresolved. This CDR3 has 14 amino acids. Germline V CDR1 and CDR2: SGHVS, FQNEAQ. V was pared by 1 base and J by 1 base, with 7 bases between. The chain's CDR3 is CASSLVEGNTEAFF. In nucleotides, the CDR3 is TGTGCCAGCAGCTTAGTGGAGGGGAACACTGAAGCTTTCTTT.